This T cell receptor (beta chain) was identified in a study of cytomegalovirus exposure and HLA in healthy donors. Study-wide results and limits: Accurate predictions that matched the HLA-A and HLA-B alleles of most subjects were reportedly made from TCR beta sequences. Equally common other TCR beta chains were less clonally expanded than HLA-associated ones, a later analysis found.

The CDR3 has 15 amino acids. V was pared by 3 bases and J by 6 bases, with 7 bases of the junction left unmatched. Per germline, CDR1 SEHNR and CDR2 FQNEAQ (reference sequence). The study ran its PCR with 60 Vbeta and 13 Jbeta primers. Data came from immunoSEQ multiplex PCR; TCRdb stores just in-frame clones and leaves some out. Of approximately 170,000 clones in the sample, roughly 80% were seen once. Concerning this clone itself: What it recognizes is unknown.

The TCR was taken from a woman aged 18 to 35 in good health and CMV-seronegative. The genes are TRBV7-9 and TRBJ1-5, with 8 positions matching TRBD1. Sequencing was performed on PBMCs. The DNA of the CDR3 is TGTGCCAGCAGCTTGACAGGGGTGTTAGGTCAGCCCCAGCATTTT. Translating gives CASSLTGVLGQPQHF.